This TCR beta chain was captured by sequencing in a study of spatial heterogeneity in lung cancer. Study background: Detected beta-chain sequences consistently exceeded alpha-chain sequences. Study results and limitations: Tumor mutation count correlated with how many alpha and beta TCRs expanded intratumorally.

Time point given: sample taken at primary tumor resection. One entry per CDR3 protein results from TCRdb running MiXCR on the 5' RACE reads. In the table there are about 13,000 distinct CDR3 sequences, 5.1% of which are singletons. This clonotype occurred many times. As yet, its antigen is unknown. The library was prepared for alpha chains; this beta chain is a stray read, so its frequency means little. This material consisted of lung tumor tissue, taken at surgery. The sequence came from a male donor with early-stage non-small cell lung cancer.

This CDR3 reads CASSPGTEDQPQHF. The DNA of the CDR3 is TGTGCCAGCAGCCCCGGGACAGAGGATCAGCCCCAGCATTTT. The rearrangement uses TRBV7-8 and TRBJ1-5, with 7 bases matching TRBD1. Germline assignment: CDR1 SGHVS and CDR2 FQNEAQ. This CDR3 is built from 14 residues. V trimming: 5 bases; J trimming: 5 bases; junction bases outside the gene matches: 6. Full variable domain (rest looked up from reference TRBV7-8 and TRBJ1-5): GAGVSQSPRYKVAKRGQDVALRCDPISGHVSLFWYQQALGQGPEFLTYFQNEAQLDKSGLPSDRFFAERPEGSVSTLKIQRTQQEDSAVYLCASSPGTEDQPQHFGDGTRLSIL.